This entry lists 27 T cell receptor beta chains sequenced from one sample in a study of human T cells and chemical hapten exposure. TCRdb ran MiXCR on the RACE reads and lists one entry per CDR3 protein. The profile shows just over 95,000 distinct CDR3 sequences, around 25% of them singletons. The time point was: patch test 3, about 24 weeks after DPC sensitization. Treatment described: therapeutic diphenylcyclopropenone sensitization with weekly scalp DPC. The sequences come from whole blood, collected in connection with sensitization to the hapten diphenylcyclopropenone (DPC). The receptors stem from a man between 35 and 55 years old with alopecia areata. Some clones in this sample may be carry-over from other donors' samples.

The rearrangement uses TRBV9 and TRBJ2-4; D gene unclear. V was pared by 3 bases and J by 0 bases, with 10 bases between. The CDR3 runs to 15 residues. CDR1 and CDR2 from the germline V gene are SGDLS and YYNGEE. The DNA for the CDR3 is TGTGCCAGCAGCGAAGACTCCTTAGCCAAAAACATTCAGTACTTC. Its protein product is CASSEDSLAKNIQYF. The full variable domain, rest sourced from reference TRBV9 and TRBJ2-4, is DSGVTQTPKHLITATGQRVTLRCSPRSGDLSVYWYQQSLDQGLQFLIQYYNGEERAKGNILERFSAQQFPDLHSELNLSSLELGDSALYFCASSEDSLAKNIQYFGAGTRLSVL.

In this sample, this clonotype turned up a few times. The J gene is TRBJ1-6, the V gene TRBV12-3 or TRBV12-4; 8 bases agree with TRBD1. V was clipped by 6 bases and J by 8 bases; unmatched bases: 3. The CDR3 spans 13 residues. The CDR3 DNA reads TGTGCCAGCAGCCGGACAGGGTATTCACCCCTCCACTTT. Protein sequence: CASSRTGYSPLHF.

The V and J genes are TRBV6-1 and TRBJ2-2; TRBD1 might be the D (6 bases). Looked up from germline, CDR1 is MNHNS and CDR2 is SASEGT. Trimming shortened V by 5 bases and J by 6 bases, and 22 bases separated the two germline ends. The CDR3 loop spans 17 amino acids. DNA of the CDR3: TGTGCCAGCAGTCCCGGGACATCCCACCGGGTCGCCGGGGAGCTGTTTTTT. It encodes CASSPGTSHRVAGELFF.

As concerns this clonotype: This likely comes from a read error, as the CDR3 has no conserved phenylalanine or tryptophan at its end. The rearrangement joins TRBV7-2 to TRBJ1-1, with D maybe TRBD1 (5 bases). The CDR3 covers 13 residues. The germline V gene has CDR1 SGHTA and CDR2 FQGNSA. Trimming pared 4 bases from V and 1 base from J, leaving 7 bases between. The CDR3 DNA is TGTGCCAGCAGCTGGGGCCGGAACACTGAAGCTTTCTTG. It is translated as CASSWGRNTEAFL.

The chain combines TRBV3-1 with TRBJ2-1; 12 bases are shared with TRBD2. Trimming removed 6 bases from V and 5 bases from J; junction bases left unmatched: 5. This CDR3 contains 15 residues. Germline lookup yields CDR1 LGHDT and CDR2 YNNKEL (reference sequence). CDR3 DNA: TGTGCCAGCAGACAGACTAGCGGGAGTCACAATGAGCAGTTCTTC. This gives the protein CASRQTSGSHNEQFF.

This clonotype has more than one count but fewer than ten. The V call is TRBV12-3 or TRBV12-4, the J call TRBJ1-1, with a possible D match to TRBD1 (6 bases). This CDR3 is 12 amino acids long. V lost 6 bases to trimming and J lost 4 bases, with 9 bases between them. The CDR3 loop reads CASSTGFTEAFF. CDR3 DNA sequence: TGTGCCAGCAGCACAGGGTTCACTGAAGCTTTCTTT.

The J gene is TRBJ2-6, the V gene TRBV6-6, with D possibly TRBD1 on 6 matching bases. The CDR3 has 15 residues. Trimming stripped 6 bases from V and 4 bases from J, with 13 bases between. Germline V CDR1 and CDR2: MNHNY, SVGAGI (reference sequence). This CDR3 is CASSPQGMGANVLTF. The CDR3 DNA follows: TGTGCCAGCAGCCCACAGGGAATGGGGGCCAACGTCCTGACTTTC.

The chain couples TRBV20-1 to TRBJ1-6, with 7 bases lining up with TRBD1. The CDR3 runs 13 residues. The junction had 2 bases not matched to a gene; V was cut back by 3 bases and J by 6 bases. The germline V gene encodes CDR1 DFQATT and CDR2 SNEGSKA (reference sequence). The CDR3 sequence: CSASQGGNSPLHF. The CDR3 region has the DNA TGCAGTGCTAGCCAGGGGGGTAATTCACCCCTCCACTTT.

This clonotype was observed a handful of times. This sequence joins TRBV20-1 and TRBJ2-7; 10 bases map to TRBD1. Germline V gene lookup returns CDR1 DFQATT and CDR2 SNEGSKA (reference sequence). V trimming: 5 bases; J trimming: 3 bases; junction bases outside the gene matches: 4. The CDR3 contains 13 residues. The CDR3 sequence is CSAYRDRGYEQYF. As DNA, the CDR3 is TGCAGTGCTTACCGGGACAGGGGCTACGAGCAGTACTTC.

The gene calls are TRBV5-5 and TRBJ2-5, with D uncertain. Germline-derived CDR1 and CDR2 are SGHKS and YYEKEE (reference sequence). V was cut by 4 bases and J by 5 bases, with 18 bases left in between. CDR3 length: 15 residues. CDR3 DNA: TGTGCCAGCAGCCCACCCCCGACACTTTGGGAGACCCAGTACTTC. Translating it yields CASSPPPTLWETQYF.

The gene calls are TRBV27 and TRBJ2-3, with 8 positions matching TRBD2. The CDR3 sequence is 13 residues long. V lost 8 bases, J lost 3 bases, and 4 bases stayed unmatched. Per the germline V gene, CDR1 is MNHEY and CDR2 is SMNVEV (reference sequence). CDR3 loop: CASQREWTDTQYF. In DNA form, the CDR3 reads TGTGCCAGCCAGCGGGAGTGGACAGATACGCAGTATTTT.

This clonotype was counted only a few times. The chain uses TRBV5-1 and TRBJ2-5, with 8 bases identical to TRBD1. CDR3 length: 15 amino acids. Germline V gene sequence: CDR1 SGHRS, CDR2 YFSETQ. The junction had 3 bases not matched to a gene; V was cut back by 0 bases and J by 2 bases. In DNA, the CDR3 is TGCGCCAGCAGCTTGGCGGGGACAGGACAAGAGACCCAGTACTTC. Protein product: CASSLAGTGQETQYF.

This clonotype was seen a handful of times. The chain is built from TRBV20-1 and TRBJ2-2; D could derive from TRBD1 or TRBD2 (5 bases each). The germline gives CDR1 DFQATT, CDR2 SNEGSKA (reference sequence). Trimming shortened V by 4 bases and J by 8 bases, and 14 bases separated the two germline ends. The CDR3 loop spans 13 amino acids. This CDR3 is CSAILGVRGELFF. CDR3 nucleotide sequence: TGCAGTGCTATTTTGGGGGTACGGGGGGAGCTGTTTTTT.

The rearrangement links TRBV7-9 to TRBJ2-5; D uncertain. Trimming took 7 bases from V and 3 from J, leaving 18 bases between them. The germline V gene has CDR1 SEHNR and CDR2 FQNEAQ (reference sequence). This CDR3 has 15 amino acids. For the CDR3, the DNA is TGTGCCAGCAACCGAAAAGGGCTAGACAAAGAGACCCAGTACTTC. Its translation is CASNRKGLDKETQYF.

The CDR3 here is CASSSAGTSNEQYF. The CDR3 region has the DNA TGTGCCAGCAGTTCCGCCGGGACTAGCAACGAGCAGTACTTC. The rearrangement uses TRBV27 and TRBJ2-7; 9 bases agree with TRBD2. V lost 4 bases to trimming and J lost 5 bases; unmatched junction nucleotides: 6. The CDR3 is 14 amino acids. The germline gives CDR1 MNHEY, CDR2 SMNVEV (reference sequence).

About this clonotype: A much larger clone lies one base from this, so it may be a read error. V gene TRBV10-2 combines with J gene TRBJ2-1, with TRBD1 identical over 7 bases. V shed 2 bases and J 2 bases; nucleotides not matched to a gene: 6. The germline V gene has CDR1 WSHSY and CDR2 SAAADI. This CDR3 is 16 amino acids long. The CDR3 reads CASSEGLTGTYNEQFF. The CDR3, as DNA: TGCGCCAGCAGTGAGGGTCTGACAGGGACCTACAATGAGCAGTTCTTC.

The rearrangement links TRBV13 to TRBJ2-3, with 16 bases fitting TRBD2. CDR1 PRHDT and CDR2 FYEKMQ come from the germline V gene (reference sequence). V gave up 5 bases and J gave up 5 bases; unmatched junction bases: 13. This CDR3 spans 19 amino acids. DNA for the CDR3: TGTGCCAGCAGCCCCGTGGGACTAGCGGGAGGGCCAGGAGGAGATACGCAGTATTTT. Translated, it gives CASSPVGLAGGPGGDTQYF.

This chain joins TRBV5-4 and TRBJ2-3, with 7 bases lining up with TRBD2. Trimming took 5 bases from V and 0 from J; bases not matched to a gene: 3. Germline-derived CDR1 and CDR2 are SGHNT and YYREEE (reference sequence). The CDR3 covers 14 residues. This CDR3 is CASRGGSSTDTQYF. The CDR3 DNA sequence: TGTGCCAGCAGGGGCGGGAGTAGCACAGATACGCAGTATTTT.

In its sample, this clonotype was seen a few times. The CDR3 is CSAARGAGQETQYF. CDR3 bases: TGCAGCGCGGCGCGGGGGGCTGGTCAAGAGACCCAGTACTTC. The chain carries TRBV29-1 and TRBJ2-5; 8 bases are shared with TRBD2. The trim removed 7 bases at V and 2 bases at J, leaving 9 bases unmatched. The CDR3 covers 14 residues. Germline CDR1 SQVTM, CDR2 ANQGSEA.

V gene TRBV6-2 or TRBV6-3 combines with J gene TRBJ2-2; D might be TRBD2 (5 bases). The CDR3 length is 16 residues. Trimming took off 0 bases at V and 2 bases at J, with 10 bases between the two ends. Germline loops: CDR1 MNHEY, CDR2 SVGEGT. The CDR3 reads CASSYSMLANTGELFF. CDR3 DNA: TGTGCCAGCAGTTACTCGATGCTAGCTAACACCGGGGAGCTGTTTTTT.

This rearrangement joins TRBV29-1 to TRBJ2-5; D is unresolved. V lost 3 bases, J lost 7 bases, and 18 bases lay in between. The germline gives CDR1 SQVTM, CDR2 ANQGSEA. This CDR3 contains 14 residues. For the CDR3, the DNA is TGCAGCGTTGACAGTGTGCTAGAACATTCGACCCAGTACTTC. It specifies CSVDSVLEHSTQYF.

This sequence joins TRBV15 and TRBJ2-3; TRBD2 matches at 9 bases. The V gene's germline CDR1 is LNHNV and CDR2 YYDKDF (reference sequence). The V and J ends lost 8 bases and 0 bases, in that order; junction bases with no gene match: 9. CDR3 size: 16 residues. The CDR3 DNA sequence: TGTGCCACCCAGGCCGGGACTAGCCGCAGCACAGATACGCAGTATTTT. Amino acids: CATQAGTSRSTDTQYF.

This clonotype was detected only a few times. The chain recombines TRBV18 with TRBJ1-1; D may be TRBD1 (6 bases). This CDR3 region has 11 residues. The germline gives CDR1 KGHSH, CDR2 LQKENI. The V end lost 4 bases, the J end lost 10 bases, and 10 bases lay between the germline ends. The CDR3 loop is CASSRGRGAFF. CDR3 bases: TGTGCCAGCTCACGGGGGCGGGGAGCTTTCTTT. Full variable domain (missing parts from reference TRBV18 and TRBJ1-1): NAGVMQNPRHLVRRRGQEARLRCSPMKGHSHVYWYRQLPEEGLKFMVYLQKENIIDESGMPKERFSAEFPKEGPSILRIQQVVRGDSAAYFCASSRGRGAFFGQGTRLTVV.

As regards this clonotype: Compared with germline, one end of the junction differs, possibly owing to a read error. The gene calls are TRBV4-2 and TRBJ1-1; a weak D match, TRBD1 (5 bases). The CDR3 runs 15 residues. The V gene's germline CDR1 is LGHNA and CDR2 YNFKEQ. DNA for the CDR3: TGTGCCAGCAGCCCCGGCCAGGGAGTGAAAACTGAAGCTTTCTTT. Translated: CASSPGQGVKTEAFF.

The gene calls are TRBV7-9 and TRBJ2-5, with TRBD2 matching 16 bases. Germline CDR1 reads SEHNR; CDR2 reads FQNEAQ (reference sequence). The J segment lost 5 bases and the V segment lost 5 bases, leaving 5 bases of the junction unmatched. This CDR3 spans 16 amino acids. The chain's CDR3 is CASSAGTSGRAETQYF. CDR3 nucleotide sequence: TGTGCCAGCAGCGCCGGGACTAGCGGGAGGGCGGAGACCCAGTACTTC.

The V call is TRBV6-2 or TRBV6-3, the J call TRBJ2-7, with 10 bases fitting TRBD2. The CDR3 runs to 15 residues. CDR1 and CDR2 (germline): MNHEY, SVGEGT. J was trimmed by 6 bases and V by 8 bases; bases with no gene match: 13. CDR3 protein: CASSHLASGSVEQYF. CDR3 DNA sequence: TGTGCCAGCTCCCATCTGGCTAGCGGGAGTGTCGAGCAGTACTTC.

The gene calls are TRBV29-1 and TRBJ2-5; 8 bases match TRBD2. V lost 7 bases and J lost 5; bases outside the gene matches: 9. The CDR3 loop spans 13 amino acids. Germline-derived CDR1 and CDR2 are SQVTM and ANQGSEA. The CDR3 nucleotides are TGCAGCGCCGGGTGGCGGGGGGTGGAGACCCAGTACTTC. Translated, it gives CSAGWRGVETQYF.